This section outlines one TCR beta chain sequence together with its context. This clone was counted a single time. Its cognate antigen has yet to be identified. No much larger clone is present one base from it, and per-base qualities are unavailable. This specimen comes from a study of blood T cell repertoires in COVID-19 (dated by TCRdb to the early 2020s). General notes on the study: Samples covering the acute and convalescent phases of COVID-19 were provided by collaborators in the United States, Italy and Spain. The prospective study material was composed of cDNA or gDNA derived from T cells, B-cell-depleted T cells, or PBMCs. Deeply sampled blood TCRbeta repertoires from subjects exposed to, actively infected with, or recovered from COVID-19 were included in the dataset. A freely available public database, intended as a resource for researchers studying the immune response to SARS-CoV-2, is where the repertoires were released. Samples came from the ongoing ImmuneRACE study (first 160 participants) plus 1,254 subjects from 6 global collaborators. The sample metadata nearly always contained a de-identified subject ID, COVID-19 status, age in years and sex. Where HLA class I and class II types were available, the types were taken from metadata supplied by the sample provider, not from assay-based typing.

Study-wide conclusions, independent of this receptor: The amount of clinical and demographic metadata varied by source and participant and was provided uncurated.

Whole blood was collected in K2EDTA tubes by collaborating institutions according to the institutions' own protocols. For TCRbeta analysis, collaborators shipped samples in one of three forms: frozen whole blood, isolated PBMCs, or DNA extracted from either of those sample types. Reading from cysteine to phenylalanine, the CDR3 counts 14 amino acids. The read is trimmed to its CDR3 DNA, 42 bases read in frame from base 1. Germline trimming amounts to 5 bases on V and 1 base on J, with 2 as the count of junction bases outside the gene matches. The germline V gene specifies MGHDK as CDR1 and SYGVNS as CDR2. TCRbeta CDR3 regions were amplified from genomic DNA using the immunoSEQ Assay, a bias-controlled multiplex PCR. In the original analysis: The number of nucleated cells in each sample was estimated by amplification of reference gene primers within the assay. To quantify the absolute abundance of each unique TCRbeta CDR3 rearrangement, sequence reads were collapsed and filtered. For each sample, productive Simpson clonality was calculated as the square root of Simpson's diversity index over productive rearrangements. TCRdb carries this immuneACCESS record with in-frame sequences only. Its versions omit some clonotypes, under half of them owing to an unresolved V gene in the studies checked, with the rest unexplained. Clonal size and the V and J genes are those of that table, whereas D and trimming came from the DNA. Recorded for this sample are about 150,000 clones; roughly 87% of them occurred a single time. The top ten hold about 1.6% of the sample.

Source material: peripheral blood. The V and J segments used are TRBV25-1 and TRBJ1-1, with 9 central nucleotides matching TRBD1. The TCR comes from a human donor in a cohort sampled during active COVID-19. The DNA sequence is TGTGCCAGCAGTTCGGACAGGGGGAACACTGAAGCTTTCTTT. This encodes CASSSDRGNTEAFF.